Included here is one TCR beta chain sequence, with context. Its antigen is as yet unknown. The sample belongs to a study of cytomegalovirus exposure and HLA in healthy donors. PCR employed 60 Vbeta and 13 Jbeta primers. Sequencing used immunoSEQ multiplex PCR; TCRdb keeps in-frame clones, though not all of them. The sample yields some 150,000 clones, 50% to 75% seen once. Donors in the study were healthy people who gave bone marrow. The study, taken as a whole, reports: One cluster of highly shared sequence variants probably arose as a sequencing artifact. Later analysis showed most CMV-associated TCR beta chains appearing HLA-restricted. Later genetic work tied a missense DCLRE1C variant to beta-chain V and J trimming.

The CDR3 is 11 amino acids. V shed 5 bases and J shed 2 bases, with 4 bases lying between them. Germline V CDR1 and CDR2: SGHTA, FQGNSA. V gene TRBV7-2 combines with J gene TRBJ2-7; D not resolved. The sequenced sample consisted of PBMCs. The clonotype originates from a woman in her sixties in good health and CMV-seropositive. In DNA, the CDR3 is TGTGCCAGCAGCCGTGCCTACGAGCAGTACTTC. It translates to CASSRAYEQYF.